This T cell receptor beta chain comes out of a study of cytomegalovirus exposure and HLA in healthy donors. The PCR had 60 Vbeta and 13 Jbeta primers. Profiled with immunoSEQ multiplex PCR; TCRdb holds only in-frame clones, not every one. The sample carries about 270,000 clones, around 86% recorded once. Comment on this clone: Its ends do not fully match the called genes, so a read error is possible.

The CDR3 spans 14 residues. Germline CDR1 reads SGHRS; CDR2 reads YFSETQ. The V call is TRBV5-1, the J call TRBJ1-1, with 7 nucleotides matching TRBD1. The TCR sequence derives from a man aged 35-49 years in good health and CMV-seropositive. The sample was PBMCs. The CDR3 reads CASSRQGVNTEAFF. CDR3 nucleotides: TGTGCCAGCAGCCGGCAGGGGGTTAACACTGAAGCTTTCTTT. Filled out from reference TRBV5-1 and TRBJ1-1, the complete variable domain reads KAGVTQTPRYLIKTRGQQVTLSCSPISGHRSVSWYQQTPGQGLQFLFEYFSETQRNKGNFPGRFSGRQFSNSRSEMNVSTLELGDSALYLCASSRQGVNTEAFFGQGTRLTVV.